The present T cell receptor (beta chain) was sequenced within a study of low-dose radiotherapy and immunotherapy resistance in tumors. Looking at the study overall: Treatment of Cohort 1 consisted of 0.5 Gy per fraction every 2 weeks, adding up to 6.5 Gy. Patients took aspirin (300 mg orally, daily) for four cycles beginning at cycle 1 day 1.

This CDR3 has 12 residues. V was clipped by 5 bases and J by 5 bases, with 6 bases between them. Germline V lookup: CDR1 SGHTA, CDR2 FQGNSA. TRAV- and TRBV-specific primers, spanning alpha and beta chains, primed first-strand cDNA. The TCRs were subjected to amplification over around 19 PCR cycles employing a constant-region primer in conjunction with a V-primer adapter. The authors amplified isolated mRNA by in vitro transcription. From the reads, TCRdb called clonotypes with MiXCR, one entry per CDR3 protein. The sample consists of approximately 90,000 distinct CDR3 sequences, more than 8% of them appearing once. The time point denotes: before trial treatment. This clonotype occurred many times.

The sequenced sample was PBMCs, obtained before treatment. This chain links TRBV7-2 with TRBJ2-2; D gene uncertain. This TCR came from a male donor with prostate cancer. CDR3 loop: CASSPSTGELFF. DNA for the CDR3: TGTGCCAGCAGCCCTTCGACCGGGGAGCTGTTTTTT.